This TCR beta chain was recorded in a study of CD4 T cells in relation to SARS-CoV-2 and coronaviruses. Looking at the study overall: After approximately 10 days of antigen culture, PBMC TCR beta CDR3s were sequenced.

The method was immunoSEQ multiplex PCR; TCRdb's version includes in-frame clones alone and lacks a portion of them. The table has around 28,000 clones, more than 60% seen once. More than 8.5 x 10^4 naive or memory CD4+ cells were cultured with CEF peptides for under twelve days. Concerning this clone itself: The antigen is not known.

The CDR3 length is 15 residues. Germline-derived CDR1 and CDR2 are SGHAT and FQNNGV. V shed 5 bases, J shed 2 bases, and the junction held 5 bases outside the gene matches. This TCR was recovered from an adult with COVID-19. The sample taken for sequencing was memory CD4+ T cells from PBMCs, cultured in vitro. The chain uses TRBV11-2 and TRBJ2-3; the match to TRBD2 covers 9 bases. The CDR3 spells CASSMGLAFTDTQYF. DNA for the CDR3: TGTGCCAGCAGCATGGGACTAGCCTTCACAGATACGCAGTATTTT. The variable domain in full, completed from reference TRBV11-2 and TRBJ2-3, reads EAGVAQSPRYKIIEKRQSVAFWCNPISGHATLYWYQQILGQGPKLLIQFQNNGVVDDSQLPKDRFSAERLKGVDSTLKIQPAKLEDSAVYLCASSMGLAFTDTQYFGPGTRLTVL.